This TCR beta chain was captured by sequencing in a study of cytomegalovirus exposure and HLA in healthy donors. General observations from the study: Under in vitro conditions, three CMV-associated chains were confirmed as specific for CMV antigens.

This clone came up once. The antigen is undetermined. Sequencing was performed with immunoSEQ multiplex PCR; in TCRdb, only in-frame clones are kept and a portion is missing. The sample records over 150,000 clones, approximately 80% being singletons. The receptor comes from a woman in her thirties in good health and CMV-seropositive. Sample: PBMCs.

The CDR3 nucleotides are TGCGCCAGCAGCCCACCGGGACAGGGTAACACTGAAGCTTTCTTT. It is translated as CASSPPGQGNTEAFF. The V gene is TRBV4-1, the J gene TRBJ1-1; 9 bases line up with TRBD1. The length of the CDR3 is 15 residues. Germline V gives CDR1 MGHRA, CDR2 YSYEKL. J gave up 2 bases and V 4 bases, and 5 bases lay outside the gene matches.